One sample yielded the 8 T cell receptor beta chains listed below, sequenced in a study of blood T cells in healthy people across ages. A J-beta primer mix and a sample-barcoded 5' primer were used in a second PCR of about 7 to 12 cycles. TCRdb reprocessed the 5' RACE reads via MiXCR and lists one record per CDR3 protein. The profile shows approximately 2,000,000 distinct CDR3 sequences, around 40% of them singletons. The sequenced sample was blood. The receptors come from a human donor in good health.

This chain joins TRBV6-5 and TRBJ1-1; no reliable D call. V was trimmed by 0 bases and J by 0 bases, leaving 5 bases between them. From germline, CDR1 is MNHEY and CDR2 SVGAGI. This CDR3 has 14 amino acids. The CDR3, as DNA: TGTGCCAGCAGTTACTCGATTATGAACACTGAAGCTTTCTTT. Translated, it gives CASSYSIMNTEAFF.

The rearrangement links TRBV7-2 to TRBJ1-2, with no clear D. This CDR3 comprises 16 residues. The germline gives CDR1 SGHTA, CDR2 FQGNSA. Trimming pared 3 bases from V and 0 bases from J, leaving 14 bases between. The DNA of the CDR3 is TGTGCCAGCAGCTTGGAGGGCGGAACAGCTAACTATGGCTACACCTTC. Protein: CASSLEGGTANYGYTF.

V gene TRBV11-1 combines with J gene TRBJ2-3; TRBD2 aligns across 12 bases. J gave up 1 base and V 5 bases, and 4 bases lay outside the gene matches. The CDR3 totals 16 residues. CDR1 and CDR2 from the germline V gene are SGHAT and FQDESV (reference sequence). CDR3 bases: TGTGCCAGCAGCCGCAGACTAGCGGGGGGCACAGATACGCAGTATTTT. Protein: CASSRRLAGGTDTQYF.

The chain is built from TRBV4-2 and TRBJ2-3; 14 bases line up with TRBD2. With 6 bases clipped from V and 0 bases from J, the junction kept 8 bases outside the gene matches. The CDR3 consists of 18 residues. Germline CDR1 and CDR2: LGHNA and YNFKEQ. CDR3 bases: TGTGCCAGCAGTCCCGGACTAGCGGGGGGACCTAGCACAGATACGCAGTATTTT. Residues: CASSPGLAGGPSTDTQYF.

The chain recombines TRBV11-2 with TRBJ2-1, with TRBD1 as a possible D gene (5 bases). Germline lookup yields CDR1 SGHAT and CDR2 FQNNGV. CDR3 length: 14 residues. Between the trimmed V and J ends, which lost 7 bases and 9 bases, there was a span of 19 bases. The CDR3 DNA reads TGTGCCAGCACCCTATCTCCAGGGTTGGTTGAGCAGTTCTTC. This encodes CASTLSPGLVEQFF.

This clonotype was found a few times. The rearrangement links TRBV9 to TRBJ1-1; 8 positions match TRBD1. With V trimmed by 3 bases and J by 5 bases, 3 bases remained unmatched. From germline, CDR1 is SGDLS and CDR2 YYNGEE. The CDR3 is 13 amino acids. The CDR3 spells CASSAGGRTEAFF. In nucleotides, the CDR3 is TGTGCCAGCAGCGCAGGGGGCCGGACTGAAGCTTTCTTT. Full variable domain (outside the CDR3, taken from reference TRBV9 and TRBJ1-1): DSGVTQTPKHLITATGQRVTLRCSPRSGDLSVYWYQQSLDQGLQFLIQYYNGEERAKGNILERFSAQQFPDLHSELNLSSLELGDSALYFCASSAGGRTEAFFGQGTRLTVV.

This clonotype was counted only a few times. V and J are TRBV6-6 and TRBJ2-5, with a weak D call TRBD2 (5 bases). Trimming took off 0 bases at V and 3 bases at J, with 8 bases between the two ends. Germline CDR1 and CDR2: MNHNY and SVGAGI (reference sequence). CDR3 length: 14 amino acids. The chain's CDR3 is CASSYSDYKETQYF. The CDR3 coding sequence is TGTGCCAGCAGTTACTCCGACTATAAAGAGACCCAGTACTTC.

The chain's CDR3 is CASSLELAGPHDYEQYF. The CDR3 DNA follows: TGTGCCAGCAGCTTAGAACTAGCGGGGCCGCACGACTACGAGCAGTACTTC. The chain joins TRBV11-3 to TRBJ2-7; TRBD2 matches 10 bases. The CDR3 covers 17 residues. CDR1 is SGHNT, CDR2 YENEEA, per germline. The V gene end was trimmed by 0 bases and the J gene end by 3 bases; junction bases not matched to a gene: 8.